This entry concerns a single TCR beta chain. Through a sample-barcoded 5' primer and a J-beta primer mix, a second PCR was run for about 7 to 12 cycles. TCRdb reprocessed the 5' RACE reads via MiXCR and lists one record per CDR3 protein. This sample carries some 1,500,000 distinct CDR3 sequences, 40% to 45% of them seen once, and the ten largest clones take approximately 4.1%. This sample was included in a study of blood T cells in healthy people across ages. The TCR was taken from a woman between 18 and 30 years old in good health. Sample: blood.

CDR3 DNA: TGTGCCAGCAGCTTCCCCGGGGGCAAATACGAGCAGTACTTC. Protein product: CASSFPGGKYEQYF. The V call is TRBV5-5, the J call TRBJ2-7; the D call may be TRBD1 or TRBD2 (6 bases each). The CDR3 runs to 14 residues. CDR1 is SGHKS, CDR2 YYEKEE, per germline (reference sequence). The ends were cut back, 2 bases at V and 4 bases at J, with 13 bases in the middle.